The 17 T cell receptor beta chains below come from one sample, sequenced in a study of blood T cell repertoires in COVID-19. The repertoire was sequenced with immunoSEQ multiplex PCR; TCRdb's copy has only in-frame clones and lacks some. Among 230,000 or so clones listed, approximately 88% were seen once. The sample consisted of PBMCs or T cells enriched from blood (not recorded which). The receptors stem from a woman aged 40-49 years with acute COVID-19.

The CDR3 reads CASSKQGGNTIYF. The CDR3 DNA sequence: TGTGCCAGCAGCAAACAGGGCGGAAACACCATATATTTT. The chain recombines TRBV7-9 with TRBJ1-3, with D tentatively TRBD1 (6 bases). Germline CDR1 is SEHNR and CDR2 is FQNEAQ (reference sequence). This CDR3 comprises 13 residues. V was clipped by 5 bases and J by 4 bases, with 9 bases between them.

This clone was detected once. The junction departs from germline at one end; a sequencing error may be responsible. The chain uses TRBV7-7 and TRBJ2-1, with 9 bases lining up with TRBD2. CDR1 is SSHAT and CDR2 is FNYEAQ in the germline V gene (reference sequence). The CDR3 is 14 amino acids. As DNA, the CDR3 is TGTGCTAGCAGCTTAGCGGGACTAGCCGCTGAGCAGTTCTTC. Translating gives CASSLAGLAAEQFF.

The chain employs TRBV11-2 and TRBJ2-7; 9 bases fit TRBD1. From germline, CDR1 is SGHAT and CDR2 FQNNGV. The length of the CDR3 is 15 residues. After removal of 5 bases from V and 3 bases from J, the junction contained 8 bases not matched to a gene. DNA for the CDR3: TGTGCCAGCAGCCCTCCGGGACAGGGTTTCTACGAGCAGTACTTC. Translating it yields CASSPPGQGFYEQYF.

This clone has just a few counts. The chain employs TRBV15 and TRBJ2-5; unclear D gene. The V and J ends lost 0 bases and 5 bases respectively, with 7 bases between them. Germline CDR1 reads LNHNV; CDR2 reads YYDKDF (reference sequence). There are 13 residues in the CDR3. Written as DNA, the CDR3 is TGTGCCACCAGCAGAGATGTCATGGAGACCCAGTACTTC. Its translation is CATSRDVMETQYF.

This clone was seen a single time. This chain joins TRBV30 and TRBJ1-1; TRBD1 might be the D (6 bases). The CDR3 length is 16 residues. V lost 0 bases and J 1 base, leaving 15 bases between the germline ends. Germline CDR1 is GTSNPN and CDR2 is SVGIG (reference sequence). The CDR3 DNA is TGTGCCTGGAGTGTGGGGGCGCGGCGTGAGAACACTGAAGCTTTCTTT. Translation gives CAWSVGARRENTEAFF.

This rearrangement joins TRBV7-9 to TRBJ1-2, with 8 bases identical to TRBD1. V lost 5 bases, J lost 10 bases, and 12 bases stayed unmatched. The CDR3 has 14 amino acids. Germline V gene sequence: CDR1 SEHNR, CDR2 FQNEAQ (reference sequence). CDR3 loop: CASSPRTGRIHYTF. The DNA for the CDR3 is TGTGCCAGCAGCCCGCGGACAGGGAGGATTCACTACACCTTC. Supplemented by reference TRBV7-9 and TRBJ1-2, the full variable domain reads DTGVSQNPRHKITKRGQNVTFRCDPISEHNRLYWYRQTLGQGPEFLTYFQNEAQLEKSRLLSDRFSAERPKGSFSTLEIQRTEQGDSAMYLCASSPRTGRIHYTFGSGTRLTVV.

This chain links TRBV24-1 with TRBJ2-3; 7 bases fit TRBD2. Germline CDR1 reads KGHDR; CDR2 reads SFDVKD. V gave up 6 bases and J gave up 3 bases; unmatched junction bases: 5. This CDR3 comprises 14 residues. CDR3 sequence reads: CATSISGGTDTQYF. The CDR3 coding sequence is TGTGCCACCAGTATATCGGGAGGAACAGATACGCAGTATTTT.

The rearrangement joins TRBV18 to TRBJ2-2; TRBD1 matches 9 bases. The CDR3 is made up of 19 amino acids. After removal of 1 base from V and 4 bases from J, the junction contained 13 bases not matched to a gene. Germline V gene lookup returns CDR1 KGHSH and CDR2 LQKENI. In DNA form, the CDR3 reads TGTGCCAGCTCACCACTGGGACAGGGTAAGCGTAAAGGCACCGGGGAGCTGTTTTTT. As protein: CASSPLGQGKRKGTGELFF.

The genes are TRBV3-1 (or the pseudogene TRBV3-2) and TRBJ2-7; no reliable D call. CDR3 length equals 13 residues. The germline V gene has CDR1 LGHDT and CDR2 YNNKEL (reference sequence). Trimming shortened V by 1 base and J by 4 bases, and 8 bases separated the two germline ends. The CDR3 nucleotides read TGTGCCAGCAGCCAAGTGACTTTTTACGAGCAGTACTTC. Its protein product is CASSQVTFYEQYF.

The V call is TRBV30, the J call TRBJ2-1; D is possibly TRBD1 (6 bases). CDR1 is GTSNPN and CDR2 is SVGIG in the germline V gene (reference sequence). The CDR3 is made up of 12 amino acids. The CDR3 region has the DNA TGTGCTGGGGGCGATTCCTACAATGAGCAGTTCTTC. Amino acids: CAGGDSYNEQFF.

The V gene is TRBV7-2, the J gene TRBJ2-3, with D perhaps matching TRBD2 (6 bases). V was shortened by 6 bases and J by 4 bases, with 17 bases between the two germline ends. Germline V gene data show CDR1 as SGHTA and CDR2 as FQGNSA. The CDR3 spans 15 residues. The CDR3 loop reads CASSFYVGGPDTQYF. CDR3 sequence (DNA): TGTGCCAGCAGTTTTTATGTCGGGGGACCAGATACGCAGTATTTT. Full variable domain (rest looked up from reference TRBV7-2 and TRBJ2-3): GAGVSQSPSNKVTEKGKDVELRCDPISGHTALYWYRQSLGQGLEFLIYFQGNSAPDKSGLPSDRFSAERTGGSVSTLTIQRTQQEDSAVYLCASSFYVGGPDTQYFGPGTRLTVL.

V and J are TRBV7-9 and TRBJ1-1; 10 bases map to TRBD1. The CDR3 spans 14 residues. V was pared by 5 bases and J by 5 bases, with 5 bases of the junction left unmatched. The germline gives CDR1 SEHNR, CDR2 FQNEAQ (reference sequence). The DNA of the CDR3 is TGTGCCAGCAGCCGACAGGGGGCCCGGACTGAAGCTTTCTTT. Residues: CASSRQGARTEAFF.

The chain joins TRBV2 to TRBJ2-2; 7 nucleotides match TRBD1. Trimming at V came to 7 bases and at J to 1 base, leaving 6 bases not matched to a gene. CDR1 is SNHLY and CDR2 is FYNNEI in the germline V gene. The CDR3 consists of 15 residues. This CDR3 reads CASKGAVRNTGELFF. DNA of the CDR3: TGTGCCAGCAAGGGGGCTGTCAGGAACACCGGGGAGCTGTTTTTT. The variable domain in full, completed from reference TRBV2 and TRBJ2-2, reads EPEVTQTPSHQVTQMGQEVILRCVPISNHLYFYWYRQILGQKVEFLVSFYNNEISEKSEIFDDQFSVERPDGSNFTLKIRSTKLEDSAMYFCASKGAVRNTGELFFGEGSRLTVL.

This chain links TRBV4-3 with TRBJ1-4, with D unresolved. Trimming left V 0 bases short and J 6 bases short, with 8 bases between. The length of the CDR3 is 14 residues. Germline V gene data show CDR1 as LGHNA and CDR2 as YSLEER. CDR3 sequence reads: CASSQEDWDEKLFF. The CDR3 DNA sequence: TGCGCCAGCAGCCAAGAGGACTGGGATGAAAAACTGTTTTTT.

The V and J genes are TRBV5-6 and TRBJ2-5, with D possibly TRBD2 on 5 matching bases. Germline CDR1 and CDR2: SGHDT and YYEEEE. V lost 0 bases and J 2 bases, leaving 8 bases between the germline ends. CDR3 length: 14 residues. The CDR3 is CASSLVGGQETQYF. CDR3 DNA: TGTGCCAGCAGCTTGGTTGGCGGGCAAGAGACCCAGTACTTC.

The chain combines TRBV18 with TRBJ1-1; the D gene is possibly TRBD1 (6 bases). Germline V gene data show CDR1 as KGHSH and CDR2 as LQKENI. Trimming took 4 bases from V and 1 from J, leaving 16 bases between them. This CDR3 is built from 16 residues. The CDR3 bases are TGTGCCAGCTCACAGAGGCAGAGGACAGCGAACACTGAAGCTTTCTTT. Translating gives CASSQRQRTANTEAFF. Together with reference TRBV18 and TRBJ1-1, the CDR3 gives the full variable domain: NAGVMQNPRHLVRRRGQEARLRCSPMKGHSHVYWYRQLPEEGLKFMVYLQKENIIDESGMPKERFSAEFPKEGPSILRIQQVVRGDSAAYFCASSQRQRTANTEAFFGQGTRLTVV.

The chain is built from TRBV6-5 and TRBJ2-2; 8 positions match TRBD1. The CDR3 is 14 amino acids. With 7 bases clipped from V and 7 bases from J, the junction kept 8 bases outside the gene matches. Germline V CDR1 and CDR2: MNHEY, SVGAGI. CDR3 region: CASISDRVRGELFF. CDR3 coding DNA: TGTGCCAGCATCTCGGACAGGGTTCGCGGGGAGCTGTTTTTT.